The present T cell receptor beta chain was sequenced within a study of shared clonotypes between healthy human individuals. TCRdb keeps only in-frame clones here, not all; method: immunoSEQ multiplex PCR. The sample yields 2,500,000 or so clones, 90% to 95% seen once. Germline V gene sequence: CDR1 SGDLS, CDR2 YYNGEE. The CDR3 contains 16 residues. Trimming cost V 3 bases and J 9 bases, with 21 bases left between them. Material for sequencing was naive CD4+ T cells from PBMCs. Documented subset: CD45RA+ positively selected. The rearrangement uses TRBV9 and TRBJ2-2; TRBD1 or TRBD2 may be the D gene (5 bases each). The receptor's source is a young man in good health. Some clones in this sample may be carry-over from other donors' samples. The CDR3 DNA is TGTGCCAGCAGCGGATCGGGGCGGCGGTCCTCGAGGGAGCTGTTTTTT. Translated: CASSGSGRRSSRELFF.